This entry concerns a single T cell receptor beta chain. Which antigen it targets is not known. Within one base of it there is no much larger clone, and no base qualities were kept. The entry originates in a study of cytomegalovirus exposure and HLA in healthy donors (dated by TCRdb to between 2016 and 2019). Regarding the study in general: In an earlier analysis of some 610 of the donors, 250 to 350 Gb of sequence data and 90 million to 120 million unique TCR beta sequences from roughly 200 million T cells were reported. About 280 gigabases of sequencing data and 75 million to 85 million unique TCR sequences made up an early release that covered around 640 HLA-typed donors. Of the 300 to 500 genotyped donors, 65% to 90% were placed in the genetic ancestry cluster associated with self-reported Caucasian donors. The aim of the study was to test whether cataloging public T cell receptors could identify signatures of past pathogen exposure. Using immunosequencing, the study profiled T cell repertoires from some 670 subjects and related those repertoires to cytomegalovirus serostatus. A separate validation cohort of 100 to 150 different subjects was used in addition to the roughly 620-subject first cohort. High-throughput TCR immunosequencing, statistical association of individual TCRs with disease status, and machine learning were combined to predict cytomegalovirus infection status. In a later analysis, previously published TCR beta repertoires from about 670 donors were re-analyzed and high-resolution HLA genotyping was added so that TCR occurrence patterns could be studied. The later analysis used no new phenotypic data to find candidate immune exposures, relying instead on TCR beta sequences and their occurrence across donors. An earlier analysis of 500 to 750 of the donors applied high-throughput TCR beta sequencing to assess whether each TCR beta V gene segment acted as functional or pseudogenic. Donor age, sex, ethnicity and CMV serostatus were compiled alongside the repertoire data. A later genetic analysis took genome-wide SNP genotypes for 398 of the 666 donors and used that subset as a discovery cohort. Every repertoire in the discovery cohort had been generated on one and the same sequencing platform. Class I and class II HLA loci were covered by the typing at four-digit resolution. Typing coverage differed by locus: A, B, C, DRB1 and DQB1 were typed in about 629-630 donors, DQA1 in around 500, DPA1 in around 600, and DPB1 in 450 to 490. Several DR-DQ haplotypes were handled as single units for association and clustering because linkage in the cohort was strong. Across 300 to 400 genotyped donors of the cohort, an average of roughly 230,000 unique TCR beta nucleotide sequences per donor were sequenced, and around 19% of those sequences were non-productive.

What the authors observed across the whole study: When HLA alleles, especially DR and DQ, strongly co-occurred, TCR associations were difficult to assign to individual alleles. A later analysis found that HLA-associated TCR beta chains were more clonally expanded and had lower generation probabilities than equally common non-associated chains. Correlated functional status among segregating V segments might be attributable to linkage disequilibrium, but an unknown experimental factor could not be ruled out. Most TCR sequences were observed very rarely across donors, whereas some public TCRs were present in many individuals. The cohort was sequenced for TCR beta chains only, and without alpha or paired-chain data the features that could be detected were limited. In the study, 150 to 200 TCR beta chains were listed as associated with cytomegalovirus. In a later genetic analysis, fewer N-insertions in productive TCRs were reported among donors in an Asian-associated ancestry cluster than the roughly 700-donor mean. Over 15 rarely observed V segments, including chromosome 9 orphons, were excluded from the earlier analysis of 550 to 700 of the donors because counts were too low. Some IMGT-functional V segments, including TRBV6-2 and TRBV6-3, could not be distinguished by the 87-base-pair reads and were therefore excluded. The only immune exposure information available for the cohort was CMV serostatus. Because HLA typing was missing for some donors at each locus, association tests included only the typed subset. In vitro tests confirmed that a few of the cytomegalovirus-associated TCR beta chains recognize cytomegalovirus antigens. According to a later analysis, parvovirus B19, influenza, CMV and Epstein-Barr virus appeared linked to several top co-occurrence clusters. A further reported finding was that TCR beta sequences accurately predicted the HLA-A and HLA-B alleles for most subjects in the first cohort. The authors suggested that the approach could potentially be extended to other disease states and immunological phenotypes. The classifier was reported to diagnose cytomegalovirus status with high specificity and sensitivity in both the original cohort and the validation cohort. In an earlier analysis of more than 500 of the donors, most TCR beta V segments appeared in productive rearrangements about 87% or about 30% of the time, broadly matching IMGT annotations. Most CMV-associated TCR beta chains appeared to be HLA-restricted in a later analysis, and the HLA associations seemed to be driven largely by CMV exposure. A later genetic analysis associated a missense DCLRE1C variant with V-gene and J-gene trimming of TCR beta chains, and an independent cohort replicated the association. Presence/absence analyses assumed roughly uniform sequencing depth across donors, an assumption that may not hold. A later analysis associated some 17,000 TCR beta sequences with specific HLA alleles at a false discovery rate of 0.05. A cluster of highly shared sequence variants was judged likely to be a technical artifact of the sequencing pipeline. In a later analysis, TCR association rates were found to vary across HLA loci, with the most associated TCRs seen for DRB1 alleles and the fewest for HLA-C alleles.

Libraries were made using the immunoSEQ multiplex PCR assay. For the multiplex PCR, a mixture combining 60 forward primers for TCR Vbeta segments and 13 reverse primers for TCR Jbeta segments was used. The CDR3 region of rearranged TCR beta genes was amplified from genomic DNA by a multiplex PCR assay. The amplified TCR beta libraries were sequenced on the Illumina HiSeq System as 87-base-pair reads. The study's own analysis went as follows. Across the 700 or so repertoires, a later analysis counted tens of millions of unique TCR beta chains, roughly 11 million of which were shared by at least two donors. To remove PCR and sequencing errors, raw reads were error-corrected and collapsed into unique sequences using a nearest-neighbor algorithm that merged closely related sequences. To assign V, D and J gene segments, CDR3 sequences were aligned to IMGT reference sequences. For a sequence to be retained, at least a six-nucleotide match to both a V gene segment and a J gene segment was required. Rearrangements were called productive when the CDR3 lacked stop codons and stayed in frame with V and J; all others were non-productive. CDR3 was defined by IMGT convention, running from the second conserved V-encoded cysteine to the conserved J-encoded phenylalanine. The earlier analysis of some 580 of the donors excluded any sequence lacking an unambiguous match to a single V gene segment. In an earlier analysis of 500 to 750 of the donors, V segments were called functional above 56.7% productive rearrangements and were called segregating when the between-donor standard deviation exceeded 5%. A statistical classification framework was developed to diagnose cytomegalovirus status using the catalog of TCR beta chain sequences. In a later analysis, TCR nucleotide sequences were compared against IMGT/GENE-DB human TR gene sequences so that V and J genes could be assigned. The TCRdist pipeline was used in a later analysis to assign CDR3 sequences and most-parsimonious VDJ recombination scenarios. In a later analysis, each TCR beta chain was defined by its CDR3 amino acid sequence together with its V-gene family, and reads lacking a unique V-gene family were excluded. In a later analysis, fewer than 600 highly shared, low-generation-probability nucleotide sequences were removed to address suspected cross-contamination and a sequencing artifact. In a later analysis, a clonal expansion index was calculated for each public chain from normalized within-repertoire ranks of inferred template counts. In a later analysis, generation probabilities were computed using a VDJ recombination model fitted to out-of-frame rearrangements, and the results were checked against IGoR. In a later analysis, TCR-TCR, TCR-HLA and TCR-CMV co-occurrence was scored with hypergeometric tests, and a repertoire-size bias correction was applied to TCR pairs. False discovery rates were estimated in a later analysis by permuting HLA or CMV assignments 20 times. In a later analysis, co-occurring TCRs were grouped using DBSCAN, and TCRdist sequence similarity was added for clustering within HLA-allele-positive subsets. Co-occurrence clustering excluded repertoires with fewer than 30,000 or more than 120,000 public chains, plus five with anomalous nucleotide sharing. TCRdb re-hosts the immuneACCESS table, in-frame sequences only. Its copies lack some clones; in the studies checked, an unresolved V gene accounts for under half of them, and the cause for the rest is not known. V and J calls and clone size are those listed in that table; D and trimming were worked out from the DNA. This sample has fewer than 200,000 clones in its table, and around 80% of those were observed once. Of the sample, around 2.2% is held by the ten largest clones.

The cohort comprised more than 550 healthy bone marrow donors. At the time of sampling, every cohort member was nominally healthy, though immune exposures that went unrecorded were likely present. The donor was CMV seronegative and belonged to the group of 352 seronegative cohort members. A peripheral blood sample was collected from each donor, and TCR beta sequencing was performed on peripheral blood mononuclear cells. The Qiagen DNeasy Blood Extraction Kit was used to extract genomic DNA from the blood cell samples. There are 15 amino acids in the CDR3, from cysteine to phenylalanine inclusive. Only CDR3 DNA remains: 45 bases, in frame from the first base. The germline V gene sets CDR1 to MNHNS and CDR2 to SASEGT. Between the V and J ends, shortened by 6 bases and 1 base respectively, the junction contains 10 bases.

Specimen: PBMCs. The source is a woman aged 30 to 39 in good health and CMV-seronegative. The sequence joins TRBV6-1 to TRBJ2-6; TRBD2 is a weak D gene call, 5 bases matching. The CDR3: CASRSSGSGANVLTF. The nucleotides read TGTGCCAGCAGATCAAGCGGATCTGGGGCCAACGTCCTGACTTTC.